The 21 T cell receptor beta chains in this list originate from one sample, sequenced in a study of cytomegalovirus exposure and HLA in healthy donors. Sequencing used immunoSEQ multiplex PCR; TCRdb keeps in-frame clones, though not all of them. This sample carries 130,000 to 150,000 clones, over 80% of them seen once, and the ten largest clones take over 5%. Sequencing input: PBMCs. The receptor set was obtained from a woman in her 30s in good health and CMV-seropositive.

This chain joins TRBV9 and TRBJ1-1; D unclear. Trimming stripped 0 bases from V and 0 bases from J, with 9 bases between. CDR1 is SGDLS, CDR2 YYNGEE, per germline. CDR3 size: 15 residues. In DNA form, the CDR3 reads TGTGCCAGCAGCGTAGAGGGAGCTCTGAACACTGAAGCTTTCTTT. Translation: CASSVEGALNTEAFF.

CDR3 bases: TGCGCCAGCAGCTTGGGGCTAGCGGGGGGGCAGTACTTC. Encoded protein: CASSLGLAGGQYF. The chain couples TRBV5-1 to TRBJ2-7, with 11 bases that match TRBD2. The CDR3 spans 13 residues. Germline lookup yields CDR1 SGHRS and CDR2 YFSETQ. The ends lost 0 bases at V and 9 bases at J; junction bases unmatched: 2.

The gene calls are TRBV5-1 and TRBJ1-1; 9 bases are shared with TRBD1. With V trimmed by 4 bases and J by 3 bases, 4 bases remained unmatched. CDR3 length equals 14 residues. Per germline, CDR1 SGHRS and CDR2 YFSETQ. The CDR3, as DNA: TGCGCCAGCAGCGGTACAGGGGGCTACACTGAAGCTTTCTTT. Protein sequence: CASSGTGGYTEAFF. The whole variable domain, remainder taken from reference TRBV5-1 and TRBJ1-1, is KAGVTQTPRYLIKTRGQQVTLSCSPISGHRSVSWYQQTPGQGLQFLFEYFSETQRNKGNFPGRFSGRQFSNSRSEMNVSTLELGDSALYLCASSGTGGYTEAFFGQGTRLTVV.

The CDR3 sequence: CASSSTRGGSEQFF. The CDR3 coding sequence is TGTGCCAGCAGTTCGACGCGGGGGGGCTCTGAGCAGTTCTTC. The chain links TRBV27 to TRBJ2-1, with 9 bases that match TRBD2. Germline CDR1 and CDR2: MNHEY and SMNVEV (reference sequence). The CDR3 is 14 residues long. The V segment lost 4 bases and the J segment 9 bases; nucleotides outside the gene matches: 7.

This rearrangement joins TRBV5-4 to TRBJ1-2; D ambiguous. CDR3 size: 13 residues. Germline CDR1 and CDR2: SGHNT and YYREEE (reference sequence). Trimming removed 2 bases at V and 0 bases at J, with 5 bases between. The CDR3 here is CASSLDTNYGYTF. DNA of the CDR3: TGTGCCAGCAGCTTAGACACTAACTATGGCTACACCTTC.

The chain recombines TRBV28 with TRBJ2-7; D may be TRBD1 (5 bases). CDR1 and CDR2 (germline): MDHEN, SYDVKM. CDR3 length equals 14 residues. The V gene lost 7 bases and the J gene lost 2 bases, with 15 bases spanning the gap. The chain's CDR3 is CASTVDSAAYEQYF. The DNA of the CDR3 is TGTGCCAGCACCGTTGACAGCGCGGCCTACGAGCAGTACTTC.

The V call is TRBV7-8, the J call TRBJ2-1, with D possibly TRBD1 on 6 matching bases. Trimming removed 5 bases at V and 10 bases at J, with 15 bases between. The CDR3 consists of 13 residues. CDR1 is SGHVS, CDR2 FQNEAQ, per germline. The CDR3 here is CASSPRWGQEQFF. The CDR3 DNA sequence: TGTGCCAGCAGCCCGAGGTGGGGGCAGGAGCAGTTCTTC.

The chain carries TRBV10-3 and TRBJ2-3; no reliable D call. V was shortened by 3 bases and J by 4 bases, with 2 bases between the two germline ends. The CDR3 is 11 residues long. The germline CDR1 and CDR2 sequences are ENHRY and SYGVKD. The CDR3, as DNA: TGTGCCATCAGTGACGCAGATACGCAGTATTTT. It codes for CAISDADTQYF.

This chain connects TRBV5-4 to TRBJ1-2; weak D call: TRBD1 (5 bases). Germline V gene data show CDR1 as SGHNT and CDR2 as YYREEE (reference sequence). The CDR3 length is 12 residues. V lost 4 bases to trimming and J lost 8 bases, with 12 bases between them. Here the CDR3 DNA reads TGTGCCAGCAGCATCAGCCAGGGAGGCTACACCTTC. Protein: CASSISQGGYTF. The variable domain in full, with the rest retrieved from reference TRBV5-4 and TRBJ1-2, is ETGVTQSPTHLIKTRGQQVTLRCSSQSGHNTVSWYQQALGQGPQFIFQYYREEENGRGNFPPRFSGLQFPNYSSELNVNALELDDSALYLCASSISQGGYTFGSGTRLTVV.

The CDR3 loop reads CASSFIGVGTQYF. The CDR3 DNA sequence: TGTGCCAGCAGCTTTATAGGAGTGGGGACCCAGTACTTC. The J gene is TRBJ2-5, the V gene TRBV5-6; D unresolved. The CDR3 totals 13 residues. Trimming stripped 2 bases from V and 7 bases from J, with 12 bases between. Per germline, CDR1 SGHDT and CDR2 YYEEEE.

The V and J genes are TRBV7-9 and TRBJ1-4; 8 bases agree with TRBD1. V trimming: 5 bases; J trimming: 6 bases; junction bases outside the gene matches: 8. This CDR3 has 15 residues. From germline, CDR1 is SEHNR and CDR2 FQNEAQ (reference sequence). The CDR3 coding sequence is TGTGCCAGCAGCCGGCAGGGGGCGCGGGATGAAAAACTGTTTTTT. It specifies CASSRQGARDEKLFF. Supplemented by reference TRBV7-9 and TRBJ1-4, the full variable domain reads DTGVSQNPRHKITKRGQNVTFRCDPISEHNRLYWYRQTLGQGPEFLTYFQNEAQLEKSRLLSDRFSAERPKGSFSTLEIQRTEQGDSAMYLCASSRQGARDEKLFFGSGTQLSVL.

The rearrangement links TRBV7-9 to TRBJ2-1; 9 positions match TRBD1. Germline CDR1 and CDR2: SEHNR and FQNEAQ (reference sequence). V shed 6 bases, J shed 5 bases, and the junction held 20 bases outside the gene matches. The CDR3 is 19 residues long. The CDR3 DNA follows: TGTGCCAGCAGATCCGCACCGGGACAGGGAATCGAGAAGGACAATGAGCAGTTCTTC. Translating it yields CASRSAPGQGIEKDNEQFF.

V and J are TRBV7-8 and TRBJ2-6; 10 nucleotides align to TRBD1. The CDR3 runs 18 residues. The germline V gene encodes CDR1 SGHVS and CDR2 FQNEAQ. Unmatched junction bases numbered 6, after V lost 2 bases and J lost 2 bases. The chain's CDR3 is CASSLKDRGVTGANVLTF. In DNA, the CDR3 is TGTGCCAGCAGCTTAAAGGACAGGGGGGTCACTGGGGCCAACGTCCTGACTTTC.

The chain carries TRBV18 and TRBJ1-1; D is undetermined. The V and J ends lost 3 bases and 7 bases respectively, with 9 bases between them. The CDR3 is 12 residues long. Looked up from germline, CDR1 is KGHSH and CDR2 is LQKENI. Here the CDR3 DNA reads TGTGCCAGCTCACCCTCTGAGGGTGAAGCTTTCTTT. This sequence encodes CASSPSEGEAFF. The entire variable domain, with the rest obtained from reference TRBV18 and TRBJ1-1, is as follows: NAGVMQNPRHLVRRRGQEARLRCSPMKGHSHVYWYRQLPEEGLKFMVYLQKENIIDESGMPKERFSAEFPKEGPSILRIQQVVRGDSAAYFCASSPSEGEAFFGQGTRLTVV.

A few counts support this clone. The chain employs TRBV18 and TRBJ1-2, with TRBD1 as a possible D gene (5 bases). Germline V gene lookup returns CDR1 KGHSH and CDR2 LQKENI. Trimming left V 2 bases short and J 6 bases short, with 13 bases between. The CDR3 is 14 residues long. CDR3 coding DNA: TGTGCCAGCTCACCATTGGGGACGGGGGATGGCTACACCTTC. Translating it yields CASSPLGTGDGYTF.

The J gene is TRBJ1-1, the V gene TRBV6-5, with 8 bases lining up with TRBD1. CDR3 length equals 15 residues. Germline V lookup: CDR1 MNHEY, CDR2 SVGAGI. Trimming removed 3 bases from V and 0 bases from J; junction bases left unmatched: 3. The chain's CDR3 is CASSYDRGMNTEAFF. The CDR3 DNA follows: TGTGCCAGCAGTTATGACAGGGGAATGAACACTGAAGCTTTCTTT.

DNA for the CDR3: TGTGCCAGCACGGGTAGCCTTGAAACCGGGGAGCTGTTTTTT. Amino acid sequence: CASTGSLETGELFF. V gene TRBV2 combines with J gene TRBJ2-2; no clear D. CDR1 is SNHLY, CDR2 FYNNEI, per germline. V lost 7 bases and J 5 bases, leaving 14 bases between the germline ends. The CDR3 is made up of 14 amino acids.

This chain joins TRBV27 and TRBJ1-2, with TRBD1 matching over 8 bases. The germline gives CDR1 MNHEY, CDR2 SMNVEV (reference sequence). This CDR3 contains 14 residues. The junction had 6 bases not matched to a gene; V was cut back by 5 bases and J by 4 bases. As DNA, the CDR3 is TGTGCCAGCAGTGGCCTGACAGGGGTCTATGGCTACACCTTC. Its translation is CASSGLTGVYGYTF.

The chain recombines TRBV2 with TRBJ1-5; 11 bases are a match to TRBD1. With 6 bases clipped from V and 3 bases from J, the junction kept 4 bases outside the gene matches. This CDR3 contains 15 residues. The germline V gene has CDR1 SNHLY and CDR2 FYNNEI. For the CDR3, the DNA is TGTGCCAGCAGACGGGACAGGGGGTACAATCAGCCCCAGCATTTT. Translation gives CASRRDRGYNQPQHF.

V is TRBV12-5 and J is TRBJ1-1, with TRBD1 matching 10 bases. Per the germline V gene, CDR1 is LGHNT and CDR2 is FRNRAP. The CDR3 has 15 residues. V gave up 1 base and J gave up 14 bases; unmatched junction bases: 13. The CDR3 coding sequence is TGTGCTAGTGGTTTGGAAACCGCAGGACAGGGGGAAGGGTTCTTT. This translates into CASGLETAGQGEGFF.

This chain joins TRBV9 and TRBJ1-1; 9 bases map to TRBD1. The CDR3 runs to 16 residues. After removal of 3 bases from V and 0 bases from J, the junction contained 6 bases not matched to a gene. In germline, CDR1 is SGDLS, CDR2 YYNGEE. The CDR3 protein is CASSGHRGHMNTEAFF. CDR3 bases: TGTGCCAGCAGCGGACACAGGGGGCACATGAACACTGAAGCTTTCTTT.